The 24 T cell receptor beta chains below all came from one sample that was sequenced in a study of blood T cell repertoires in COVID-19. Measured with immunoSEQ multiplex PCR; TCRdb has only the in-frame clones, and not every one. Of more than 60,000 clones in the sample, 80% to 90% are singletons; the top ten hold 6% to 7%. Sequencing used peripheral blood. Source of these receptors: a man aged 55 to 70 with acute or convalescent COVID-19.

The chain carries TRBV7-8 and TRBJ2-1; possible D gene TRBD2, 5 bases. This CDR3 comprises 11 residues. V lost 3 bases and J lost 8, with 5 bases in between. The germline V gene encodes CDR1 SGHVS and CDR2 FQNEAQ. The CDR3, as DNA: TGTGCCAGCAGCTTGGGAGATGAGCAGTTCTTC. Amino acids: CASSLGDEQFF.

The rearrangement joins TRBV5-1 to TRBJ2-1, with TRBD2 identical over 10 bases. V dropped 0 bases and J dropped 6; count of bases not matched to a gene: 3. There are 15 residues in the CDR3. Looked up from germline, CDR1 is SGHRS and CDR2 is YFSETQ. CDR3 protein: CASSLETSGANEQFF. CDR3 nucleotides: TGCGCCAGCAGCTTGGAAACTAGCGGGGCCAATGAGCAGTTCTTC.

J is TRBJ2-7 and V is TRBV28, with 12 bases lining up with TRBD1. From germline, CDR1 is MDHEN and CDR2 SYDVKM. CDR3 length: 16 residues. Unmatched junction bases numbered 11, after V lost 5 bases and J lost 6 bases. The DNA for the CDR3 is TGTGCCAGCAGTCCTCACTCCGGGACAGGGGGCAGCGAGCAGTACTTC. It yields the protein CASSPHSGTGGSEQYF.

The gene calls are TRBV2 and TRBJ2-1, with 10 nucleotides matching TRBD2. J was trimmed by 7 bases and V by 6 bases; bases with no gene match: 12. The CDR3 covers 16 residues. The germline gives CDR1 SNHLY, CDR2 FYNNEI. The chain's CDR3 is CASSALAGGQGNEQFF. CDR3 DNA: TGTGCCAGCAGCGCCTTAGCGGGGGGCCAGGGGAATGAGCAGTTCTTC.

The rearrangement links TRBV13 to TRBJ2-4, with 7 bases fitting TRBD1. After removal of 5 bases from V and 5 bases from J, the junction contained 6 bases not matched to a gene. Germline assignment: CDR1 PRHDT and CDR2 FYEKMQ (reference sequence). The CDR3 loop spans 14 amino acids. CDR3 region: CASSLRGSENIQYF. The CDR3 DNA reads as TGTGCCAGCAGCCTCAGGGGGTCGGAAAACATTCAGTACTTC.

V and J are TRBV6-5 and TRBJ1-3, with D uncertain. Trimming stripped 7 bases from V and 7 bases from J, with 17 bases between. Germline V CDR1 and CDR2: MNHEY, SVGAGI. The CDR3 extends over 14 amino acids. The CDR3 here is CASTLGGIQNTIYF. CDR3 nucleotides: TGTGCCAGCACTTTAGGAGGGATTCAGAACACCATATATTTT.

The CDR3 loop is CAISRDRVGSGNTIYF. The CDR3 nucleotides are TGTGCCATCAGTCGGGACAGGGTCGGCTCTGGAAACACCATATATTTT. The V gene is TRBV10-3, the J gene TRBJ1-3, with 9 bases fitting TRBD1. Germline-derived CDR1 and CDR2 are ENHRY and SYGVKD. This CDR3 is built from 16 residues. V lost 5 bases, J lost 0 bases, and 5 bases stayed unmatched.

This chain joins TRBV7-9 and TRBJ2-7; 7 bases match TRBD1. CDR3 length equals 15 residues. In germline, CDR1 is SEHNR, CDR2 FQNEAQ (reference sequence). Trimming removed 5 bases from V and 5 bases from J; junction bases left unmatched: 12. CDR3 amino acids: CASSIRQGPRDEQYF. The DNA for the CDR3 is TGTGCCAGCAGCATTCGACAGGGACCTCGGGACGAGCAGTACTTC.

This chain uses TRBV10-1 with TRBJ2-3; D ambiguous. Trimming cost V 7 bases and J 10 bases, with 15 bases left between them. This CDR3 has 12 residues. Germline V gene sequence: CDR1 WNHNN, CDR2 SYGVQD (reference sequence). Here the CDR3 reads CASNPLAVAQYF. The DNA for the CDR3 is TGCGCCAGCAACCCCCTGGCAGTGGCGCAGTATTTT.

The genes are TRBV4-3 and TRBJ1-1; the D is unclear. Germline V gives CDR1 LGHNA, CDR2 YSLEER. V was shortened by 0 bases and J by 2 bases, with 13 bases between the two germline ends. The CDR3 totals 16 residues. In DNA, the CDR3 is TGCGCCAGCAGCCAAGAGGAGCACACGATTAACACTGAAGCTTTCTTT. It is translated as CASSQEEHTINTEAFF.

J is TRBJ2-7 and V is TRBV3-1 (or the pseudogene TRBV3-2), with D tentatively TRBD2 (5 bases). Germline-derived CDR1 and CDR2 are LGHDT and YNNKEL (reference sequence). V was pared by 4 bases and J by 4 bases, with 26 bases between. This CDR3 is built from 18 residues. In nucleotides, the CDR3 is TGTGCCAGCAGCCCCATTGTATTTGGACCCATGAGGGTATACGAGCAGTACTTC. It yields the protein CASSPIVFGPMRVYEQYF.

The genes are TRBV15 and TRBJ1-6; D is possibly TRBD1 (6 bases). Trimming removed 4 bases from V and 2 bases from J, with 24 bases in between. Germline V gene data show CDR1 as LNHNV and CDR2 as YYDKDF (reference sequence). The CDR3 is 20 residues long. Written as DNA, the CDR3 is TGTGCCACCAGCAACCCTCTCCGGCAGGGGTCTAGCCCCTATAATTCACCCCTCCACTTT. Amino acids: CATSNPLRQGSSPYNSPLHF.

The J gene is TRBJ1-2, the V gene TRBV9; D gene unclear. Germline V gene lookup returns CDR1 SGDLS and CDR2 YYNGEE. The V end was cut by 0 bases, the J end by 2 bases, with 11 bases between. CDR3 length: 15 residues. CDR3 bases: TGTGCCAGCAGCGTAGCCCGTTCCGAGAACTATGGCTACACCTTC. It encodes CASSVARSENYGYTF.

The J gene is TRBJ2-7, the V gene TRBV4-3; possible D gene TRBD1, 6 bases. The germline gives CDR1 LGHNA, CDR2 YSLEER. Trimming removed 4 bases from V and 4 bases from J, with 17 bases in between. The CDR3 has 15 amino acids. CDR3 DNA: TGCGCCAGCAGCCCTAGAGCGGACAGCGGATACGAGCAGTACTTC. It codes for CASSPRADSGYEQYF.

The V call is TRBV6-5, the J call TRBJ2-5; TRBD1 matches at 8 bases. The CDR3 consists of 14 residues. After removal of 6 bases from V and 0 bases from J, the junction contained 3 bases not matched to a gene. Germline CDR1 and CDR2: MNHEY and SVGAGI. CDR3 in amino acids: CASSTQGDQETQYF. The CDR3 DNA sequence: TGTGCCAGCAGCACACAGGGGGACCAAGAGACCCAGTACTTC.

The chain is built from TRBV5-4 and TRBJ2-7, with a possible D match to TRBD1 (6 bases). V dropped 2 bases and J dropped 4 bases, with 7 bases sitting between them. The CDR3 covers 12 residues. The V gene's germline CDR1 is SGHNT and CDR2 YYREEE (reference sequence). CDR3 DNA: TGTGCCAGCAGCTTACAGGGATACGAGCAGTACTTC. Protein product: CASSLQGYEQYF.

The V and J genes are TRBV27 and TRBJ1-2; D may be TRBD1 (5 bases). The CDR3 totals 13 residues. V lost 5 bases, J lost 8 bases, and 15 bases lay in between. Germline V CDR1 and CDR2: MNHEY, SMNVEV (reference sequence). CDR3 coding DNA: TGTGCCAGCAGTGACCGCAGGGCGCGAGGCTACACCTTC. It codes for CASSDRRARGYTF.

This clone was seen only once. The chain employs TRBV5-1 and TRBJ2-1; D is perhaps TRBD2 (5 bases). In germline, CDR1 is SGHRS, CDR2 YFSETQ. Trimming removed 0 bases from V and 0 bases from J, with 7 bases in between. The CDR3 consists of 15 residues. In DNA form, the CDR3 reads TGCGCCAGCAGCTTGGGTGGGAGCTCCTACAATGAGCAGTTCTTC. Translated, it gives CASSLGGSSYNEQFF.

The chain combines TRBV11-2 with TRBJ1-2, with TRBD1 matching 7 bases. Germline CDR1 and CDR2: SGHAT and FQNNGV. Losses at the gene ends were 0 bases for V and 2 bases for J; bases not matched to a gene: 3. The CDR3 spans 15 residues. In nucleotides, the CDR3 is TGTGCCAGCAGCTTAGAAACAGGGGTAAACTATGGCTACACCTTC. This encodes CASSLETGVNYGYTF. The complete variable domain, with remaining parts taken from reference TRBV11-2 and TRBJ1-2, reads EAGVAQSPRYKIIEKRQSVAFWCNPISGHATLYWYQQILGQGPKLLIQFQNNGVVDDSQLPKDRFSAERLKGVDSTLKIQPAKLEDSAVYLCASSLETGVNYGYTFGSGTRLTVV.

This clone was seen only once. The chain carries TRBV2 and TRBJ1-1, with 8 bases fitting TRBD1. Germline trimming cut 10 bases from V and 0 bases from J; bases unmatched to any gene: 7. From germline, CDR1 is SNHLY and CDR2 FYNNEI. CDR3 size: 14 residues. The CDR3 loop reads CATTAGGMNTEAFF. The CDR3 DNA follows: TGTGCCACGACAGCAGGGGGCATGAACACTGAAGCTTTCTTT. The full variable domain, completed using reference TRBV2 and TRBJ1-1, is EPEVTQTPSHQVTQMGQEVILRCVPISNHLYFYWYRQILGQKVEFLVSFYNNEISEKSEIFDDQFSVERPDGSNFTLKIRSTKLEDSAMYFCATTAGGMNTEAFFGQGTRLTVV.

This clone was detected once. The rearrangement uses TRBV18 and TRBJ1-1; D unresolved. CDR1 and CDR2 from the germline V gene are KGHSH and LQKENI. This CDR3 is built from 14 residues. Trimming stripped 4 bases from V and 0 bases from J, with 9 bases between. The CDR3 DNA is TGTGCCAGCTCACAGGTCACAGTGAACACTGAAGCTTTCTTT. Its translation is CASSQVTVNTEAFF.

CDR3 in DNA: TGTGCCAGCTTCGGGGGTATTAGCACAGATACGCAGTATTTT. It encodes CASFGGISTDTQYF. The chain recombines TRBV21-1 with TRBJ2-3; TRBD2, as called in the table, went unchecked against the DNA. TRBV21-1 counts as a pseudogene. The CDR3 covers 14 residues.

Here the CDR3 reads CASSQVTPRGPGNTIYF. The CDR3 DNA sequence: TGTGCCAGCAGCCAAGTTACGCCCAGGGGGCCTGGAAACACCATATATTTT. The J gene is TRBJ1-3, the V gene TRBV3-1 (or the pseudogene TRBV3-2), with 8 bases fitting TRBD1. Trimming removed 1 base from V and 2 bases from J; junction bases left unmatched: 7. Germline V gene lookup returns CDR1 LGHDT and CDR2 YNNKEL (reference sequence). This CDR3 is built from 17 residues.

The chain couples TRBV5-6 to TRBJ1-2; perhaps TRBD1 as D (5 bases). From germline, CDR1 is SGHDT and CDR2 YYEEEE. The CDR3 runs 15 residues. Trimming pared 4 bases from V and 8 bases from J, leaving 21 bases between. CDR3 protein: CASSPNRIGPGGYTF. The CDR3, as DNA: TGTGCCAGCAGCCCGAATCGTATAGGTCCAGGGGGCTACACCTTC.